This TCR beta chain was obtained from a study of cytomegalovirus exposure and HLA in healthy donors. Study-level results: Later analysis found that TCR beta chains associated with HLA were more clonally expanded than other, equally common chains.

Regarding this clone: The antigen is undetermined.

Germline lookup yields CDR1 KGHSH and CDR2 LQKENI. The CDR3 runs 14 residues. V shed 3 bases and J shed 2 bases, with 11 bases lying between them. PCR used 60 Vbeta primers and 13 Jbeta primers. Measured with immunoSEQ multiplex PCR; TCRdb has only the in-frame clones, and not every one. This sample has hundreds of thousands of clones, with approximately 84% found just once. The chain joins TRBV18 to TRBJ2-7, with D possibly TRBD1 on 6 matching bases. What was sequenced was PBMCs. The TCR comes from a woman between 35 and 50 years old in good health and CMV-seronegative. CDR3 nucleotide sequence: TGTGCCAGCTCACCGCCGCAGGGGCCCTACGAGCAGTACTTC. Translated: CASSPPQGPYEQYF.